This passage covers 4 T cell receptor beta chains from one sample sequenced in a study of blood T cell repertoires in COVID-19. Data came from immunoSEQ multiplex PCR; TCRdb stores just in-frame clones and leaves some out. The data show 300,000 to 450,000 clones, 75% to 90% seen once. The sequencing input was peripheral blood. These receptors all stem from a woman between 18 and 29 years old with acute or convalescent COVID-19.

The chain links TRBV12-3 or TRBV12-4 to TRBJ1-1, with D hard to call. V dropped 0 bases and J dropped 10 bases, with 9 bases sitting between them. The CDR3 sequence is 12 residues long. Written as DNA, the CDR3 is TGTGCCAGCAGTTTAGCGGCGGGGATAGCTTTCTTT. Translation: CASSLAAGIAFF.

This clone was seen more than once but under ten times. The V call is TRBV5-4, the J call TRBJ1-2; 8 bases map to TRBD1. Germline CDR1 and CDR2: SGHNT and YYREEE (reference sequence). The CDR3 is 16 residues long. V shed 0 bases and J 6 bases; nucleotides not matched to a gene: 10. The CDR3: CASSLAAGGARDGYTF. The CDR3 nucleotides are TGTGCCAGCAGCTTGGCCGCAGGGGGCGCTCGGGATGGCTACACCTTC.

This clone came up a few times. The chain links TRBV5-1 to TRBJ1-1; 7 nucleotides agree with TRBD1. Trimming removed 2 bases from V and 4 bases from J; junction bases left unmatched: 5. Looked up from germline, CDR1 is SGHRS and CDR2 is YFSETQ. The CDR3 consists of 14 residues. CDR3 nucleotides: TGCGCCAGCAGCTTAGTGACAGGGAGCACTGAAGCTTTCTTT. Translated, it gives CASSLVTGSTEAFF.

The genes are TRBV5-8 and TRBJ1-4; D is undetermined. Germline CDR1 reads SGHTS; CDR2 reads YDEGEE. The CDR3 extends over 14 amino acids. V lost 0 bases and J 3 bases, leaving 6 bases between the germline ends. The CDR3 coding sequence is TGTGCCAGCAGCTTGGACAGCCCTAATGAAAAACTGTTTTTT. It encodes CASSLDSPNEKLFF.